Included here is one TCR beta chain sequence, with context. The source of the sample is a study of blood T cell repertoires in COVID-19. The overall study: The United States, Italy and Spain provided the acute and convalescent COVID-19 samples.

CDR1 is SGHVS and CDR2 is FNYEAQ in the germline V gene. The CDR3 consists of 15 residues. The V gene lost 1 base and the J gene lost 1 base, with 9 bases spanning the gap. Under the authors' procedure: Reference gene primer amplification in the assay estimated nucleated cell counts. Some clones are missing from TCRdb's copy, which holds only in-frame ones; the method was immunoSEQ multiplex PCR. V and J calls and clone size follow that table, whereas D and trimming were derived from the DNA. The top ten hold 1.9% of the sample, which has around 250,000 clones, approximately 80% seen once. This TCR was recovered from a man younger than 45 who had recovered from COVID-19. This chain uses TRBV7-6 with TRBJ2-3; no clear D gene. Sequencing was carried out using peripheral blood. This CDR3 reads CASSLEASRTDTQYF. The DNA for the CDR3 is TGTGCCAGCAGCTTAGAAGCTAGTCGCACAGATACGCAGTATTTT.